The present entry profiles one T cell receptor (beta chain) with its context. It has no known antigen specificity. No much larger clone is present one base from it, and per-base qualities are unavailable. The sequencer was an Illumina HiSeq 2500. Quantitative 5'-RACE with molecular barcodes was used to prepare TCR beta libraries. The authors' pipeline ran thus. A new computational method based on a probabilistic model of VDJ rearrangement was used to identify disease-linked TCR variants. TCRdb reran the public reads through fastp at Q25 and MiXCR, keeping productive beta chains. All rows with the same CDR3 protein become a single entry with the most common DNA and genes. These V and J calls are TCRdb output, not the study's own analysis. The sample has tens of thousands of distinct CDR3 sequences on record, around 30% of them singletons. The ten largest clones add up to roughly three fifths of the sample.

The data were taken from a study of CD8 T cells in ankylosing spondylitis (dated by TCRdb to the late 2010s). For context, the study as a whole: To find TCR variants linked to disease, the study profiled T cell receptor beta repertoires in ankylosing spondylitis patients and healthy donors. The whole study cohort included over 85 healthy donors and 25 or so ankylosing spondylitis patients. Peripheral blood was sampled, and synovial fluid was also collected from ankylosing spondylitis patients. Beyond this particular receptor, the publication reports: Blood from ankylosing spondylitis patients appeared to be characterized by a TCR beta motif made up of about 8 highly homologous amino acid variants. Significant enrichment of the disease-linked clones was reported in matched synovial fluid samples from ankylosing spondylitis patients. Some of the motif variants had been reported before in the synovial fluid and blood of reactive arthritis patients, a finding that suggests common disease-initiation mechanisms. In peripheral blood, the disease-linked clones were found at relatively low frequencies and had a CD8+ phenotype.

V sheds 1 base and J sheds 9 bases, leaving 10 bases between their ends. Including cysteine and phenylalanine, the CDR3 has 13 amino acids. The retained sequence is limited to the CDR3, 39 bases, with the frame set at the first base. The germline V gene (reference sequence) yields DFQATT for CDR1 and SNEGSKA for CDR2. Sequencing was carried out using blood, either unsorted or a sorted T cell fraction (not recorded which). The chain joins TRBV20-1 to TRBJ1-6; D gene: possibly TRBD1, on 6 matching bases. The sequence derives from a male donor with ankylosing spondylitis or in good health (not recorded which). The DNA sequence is TGCAGTGCTAGAGCGGCAGGGGCTTCACCCCTCCACTTT. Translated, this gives CSARAAGASPLHF.